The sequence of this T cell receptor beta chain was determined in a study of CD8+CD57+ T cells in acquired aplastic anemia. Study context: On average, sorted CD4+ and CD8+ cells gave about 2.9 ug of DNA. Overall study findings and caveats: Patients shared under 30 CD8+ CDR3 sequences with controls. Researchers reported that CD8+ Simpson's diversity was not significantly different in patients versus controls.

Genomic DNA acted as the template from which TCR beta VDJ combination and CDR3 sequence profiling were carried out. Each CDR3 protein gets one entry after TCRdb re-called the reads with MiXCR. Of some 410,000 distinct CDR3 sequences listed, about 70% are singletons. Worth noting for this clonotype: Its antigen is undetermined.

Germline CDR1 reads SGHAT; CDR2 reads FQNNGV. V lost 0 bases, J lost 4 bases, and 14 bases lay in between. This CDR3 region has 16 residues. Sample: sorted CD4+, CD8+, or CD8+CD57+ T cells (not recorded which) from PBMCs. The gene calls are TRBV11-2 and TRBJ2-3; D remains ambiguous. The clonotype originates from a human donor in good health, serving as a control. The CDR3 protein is CASSLDRIAIADTQYF. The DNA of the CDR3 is TGTGCCAGCAGCTTAGATCGGATAGCCATCGCAGATACGCAGTATTTT.